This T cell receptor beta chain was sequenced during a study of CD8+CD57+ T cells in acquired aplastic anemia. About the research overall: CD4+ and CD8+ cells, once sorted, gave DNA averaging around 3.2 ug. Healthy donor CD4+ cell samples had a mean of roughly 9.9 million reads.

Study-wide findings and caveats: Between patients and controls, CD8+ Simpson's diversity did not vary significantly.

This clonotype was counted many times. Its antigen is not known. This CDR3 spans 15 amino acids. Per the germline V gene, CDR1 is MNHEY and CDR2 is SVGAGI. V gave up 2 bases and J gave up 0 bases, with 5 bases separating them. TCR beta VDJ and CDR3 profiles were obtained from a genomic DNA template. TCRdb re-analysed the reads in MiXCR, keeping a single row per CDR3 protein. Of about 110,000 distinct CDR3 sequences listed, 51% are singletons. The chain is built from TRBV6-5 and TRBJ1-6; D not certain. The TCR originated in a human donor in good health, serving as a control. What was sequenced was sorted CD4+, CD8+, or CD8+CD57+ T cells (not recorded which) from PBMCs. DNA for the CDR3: TGTGCCAGCAGTTACCTCGGCTCCTATAATTCACCCCTCCACTTT. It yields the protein CASSYLGSYNSPLHF.